This TCR beta chain was identified in a study of OX40 agonist ivuxolimab in advanced cancers. TCRdb's copy holds only in-frame clones and misses some; the assay was immunoSEQ multiplex PCR. The sample has some 110,000 clones, roughly 92% seen once. This CDR3 contains 14 residues. Germline CDR1 SGHVS, CDR2 FQNEAQ. V lost 6 bases to trimming and J lost 0 bases, with 11 bases between them. The specimen was CD4+ or CD8+ T cells sorted from blood, collected in a trial of the OX40 agonist ivuxolimab. The chain links TRBV7-8 to TRBJ1-1; no clear D. The source is an adult with an advanced solid tumor such as melanoma, head and neck, liver or kidney cancer. The CDR3 coding sequence is TGTGCCAGCAGTTTAACCTCCCTGAACACTGAAGCTTTCTTT. Translation: CASSLTSLNTEAFF.